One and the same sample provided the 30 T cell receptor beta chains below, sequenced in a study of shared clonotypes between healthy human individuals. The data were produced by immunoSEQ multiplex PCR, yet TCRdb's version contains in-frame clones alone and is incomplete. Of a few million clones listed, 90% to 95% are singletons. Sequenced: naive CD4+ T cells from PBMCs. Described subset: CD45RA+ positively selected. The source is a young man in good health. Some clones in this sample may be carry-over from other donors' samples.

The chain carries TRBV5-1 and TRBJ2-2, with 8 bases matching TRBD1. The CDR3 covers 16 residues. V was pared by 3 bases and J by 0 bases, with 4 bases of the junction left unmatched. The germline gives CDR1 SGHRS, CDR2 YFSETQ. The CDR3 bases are TGCGCCAGCAGCTCTACAGGGGGTTCGAACACCGGGGAGCTGTTTTTT. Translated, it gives CASSSTGGSNTGELFF.

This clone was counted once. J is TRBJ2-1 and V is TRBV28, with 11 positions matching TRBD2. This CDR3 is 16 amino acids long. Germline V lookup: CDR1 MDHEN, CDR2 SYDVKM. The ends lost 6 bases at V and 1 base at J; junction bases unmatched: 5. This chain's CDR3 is CASRQTSGGSYNEQFF. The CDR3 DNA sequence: TGTGCCAGCAGACAAACTAGCGGGGGATCCTACAATGAGCAGTTCTTC.

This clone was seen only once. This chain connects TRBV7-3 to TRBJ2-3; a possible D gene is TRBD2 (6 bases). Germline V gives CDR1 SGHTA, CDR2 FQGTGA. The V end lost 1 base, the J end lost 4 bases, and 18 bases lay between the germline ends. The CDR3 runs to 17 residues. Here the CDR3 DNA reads TGTGCCAGCAGCTTAAGGGGGACTTCGGATCTTCCAGATACGCAGTATTTT. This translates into CASSLRGTSDLPDTQYF.

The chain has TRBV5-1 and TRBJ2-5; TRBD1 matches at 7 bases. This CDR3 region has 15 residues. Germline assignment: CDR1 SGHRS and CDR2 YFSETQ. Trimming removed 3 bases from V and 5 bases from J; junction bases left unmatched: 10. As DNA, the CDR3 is TGCGCCAGCAGCTCCCCCCAGGGGGTTGGGGAGACCCAGTACTTC. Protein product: CASSSPQGVGETQYF.

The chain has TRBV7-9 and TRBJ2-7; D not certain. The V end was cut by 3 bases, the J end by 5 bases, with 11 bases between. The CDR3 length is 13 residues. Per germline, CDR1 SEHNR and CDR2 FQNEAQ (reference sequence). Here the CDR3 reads CASSLTTGHEQYF. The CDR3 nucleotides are TGTGCCAGCAGCTTGACCACCGGACACGAGCAGTACTTC.

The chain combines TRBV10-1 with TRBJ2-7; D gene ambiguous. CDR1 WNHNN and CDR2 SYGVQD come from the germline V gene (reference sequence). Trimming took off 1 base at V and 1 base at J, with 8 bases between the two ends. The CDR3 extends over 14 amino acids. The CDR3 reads CASSELGRSYEQYF. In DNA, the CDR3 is TGCGCCAGCAGTGAGTTGGGTCGGTCCTACGAGCAGTACTTC.

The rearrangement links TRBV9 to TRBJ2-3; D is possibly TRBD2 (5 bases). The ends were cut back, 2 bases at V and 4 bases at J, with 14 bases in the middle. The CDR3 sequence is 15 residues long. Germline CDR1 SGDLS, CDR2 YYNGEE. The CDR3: CASSVRGFGADTQYF. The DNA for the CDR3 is TGTGCCAGCAGCGTCAGAGGGTTCGGGGCAGATACGCAGTATTTT.

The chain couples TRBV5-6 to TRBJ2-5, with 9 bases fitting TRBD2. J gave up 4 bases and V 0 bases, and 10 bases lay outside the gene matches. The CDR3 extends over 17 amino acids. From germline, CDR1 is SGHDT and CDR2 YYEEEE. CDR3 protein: CASSLVGSGRRGETQYF. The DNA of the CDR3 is TGTGCCAGCAGCTTGGTCGGCAGCGGGAGGAGGGGAGAGACCCAGTACTTC.

The CDR3 spells CASSDFQGVADTQYF. The CDR3 DNA sequence: TGTGCCAGCAGTGATTTTCAGGGGGTGGCAGATACGCAGTATTTT. This sequence joins TRBV25-1 and TRBJ2-3, with 7 bases that match TRBD1. CDR3 length: 15 amino acids. V gave up 3 bases and J gave up 4 bases; unmatched junction bases: 7. From germline, CDR1 is MGHDK and CDR2 SYGVNS.

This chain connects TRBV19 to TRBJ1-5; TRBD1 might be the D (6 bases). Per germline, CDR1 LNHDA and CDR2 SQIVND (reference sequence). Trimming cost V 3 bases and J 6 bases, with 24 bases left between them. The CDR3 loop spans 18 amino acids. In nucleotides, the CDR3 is TGTGCCAGTAGTATGGCCAGGAGGGCAGGGAAGGGGGGTCAGCCCCAGCATTTT. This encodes CASSMARRAGKGGQPQHF.

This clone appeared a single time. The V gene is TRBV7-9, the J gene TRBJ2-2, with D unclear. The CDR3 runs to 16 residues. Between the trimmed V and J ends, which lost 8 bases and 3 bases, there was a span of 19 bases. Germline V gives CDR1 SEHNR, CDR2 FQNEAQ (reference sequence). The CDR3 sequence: CASSPPERGYTGELFF. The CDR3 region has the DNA TGTGCCAGCTCGCCCCCAGAAAGAGGATACACCGGGGAGCTGTTTTTT.

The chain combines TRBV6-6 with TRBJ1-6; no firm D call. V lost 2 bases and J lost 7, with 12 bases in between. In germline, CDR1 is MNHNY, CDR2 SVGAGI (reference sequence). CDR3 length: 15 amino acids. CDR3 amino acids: CASSYPRLANSPLHF. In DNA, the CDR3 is TGTGCCAGCAGTTACCCCAGGCTCGCGAATTCACCCCTCCACTTT.

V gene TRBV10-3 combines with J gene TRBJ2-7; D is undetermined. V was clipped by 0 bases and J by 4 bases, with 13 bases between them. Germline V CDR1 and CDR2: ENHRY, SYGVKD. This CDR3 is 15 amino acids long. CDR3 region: CAISESLRQMYEQYF. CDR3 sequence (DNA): TGTGCCATCAGTGAGTCGTTACGCCAAATGTACGAGCAGTACTTC.

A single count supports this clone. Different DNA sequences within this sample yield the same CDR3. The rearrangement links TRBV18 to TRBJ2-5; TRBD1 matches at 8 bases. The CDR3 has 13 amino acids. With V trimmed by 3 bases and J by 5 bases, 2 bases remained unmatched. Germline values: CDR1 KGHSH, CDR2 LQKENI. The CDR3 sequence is CASSPGQAETQYF. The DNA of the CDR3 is TGTGCCAGCTCACCGGGACAGGCGGAGACCCAGTACTTC.

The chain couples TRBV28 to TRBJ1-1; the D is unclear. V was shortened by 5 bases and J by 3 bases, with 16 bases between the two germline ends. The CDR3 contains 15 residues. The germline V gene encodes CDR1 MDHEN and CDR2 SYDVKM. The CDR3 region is CASSPWSLKHTEAFF. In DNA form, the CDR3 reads TGTGCCAGCAGTCCATGGTCCCTAAAGCACACTGAAGCTTTCTTT.

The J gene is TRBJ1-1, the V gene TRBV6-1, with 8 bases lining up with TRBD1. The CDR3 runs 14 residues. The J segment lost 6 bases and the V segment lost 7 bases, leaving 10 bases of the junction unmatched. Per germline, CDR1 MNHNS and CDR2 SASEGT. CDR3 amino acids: CASTPQGGGSEAFF. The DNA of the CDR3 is TGTGCCAGCACACCACAGGGGGGAGGTTCTGAAGCTTTCTTT.

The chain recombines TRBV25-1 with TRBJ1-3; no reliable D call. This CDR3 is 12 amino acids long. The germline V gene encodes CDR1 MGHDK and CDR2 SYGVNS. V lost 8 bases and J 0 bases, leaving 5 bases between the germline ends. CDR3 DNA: TGTGCCAGCGAGTCCTCTGGAAACACCATATATTTT. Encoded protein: CASESSGNTIYF.

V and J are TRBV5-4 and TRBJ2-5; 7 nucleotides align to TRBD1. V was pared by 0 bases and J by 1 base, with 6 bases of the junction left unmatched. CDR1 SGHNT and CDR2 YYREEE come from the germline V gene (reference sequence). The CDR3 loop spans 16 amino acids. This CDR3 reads CASSLGTRDSQETQYF. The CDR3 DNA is TGTGCCAGCAGCTTGGGCACCAGGGACAGCCAAGAGACCCAGTACTTC. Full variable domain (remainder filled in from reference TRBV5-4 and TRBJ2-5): ETGVTQSPTHLIKTRGQQVTLRCSSQSGHNTVSWYQQALGQGPQFIFQYYREEENGRGNFPPRFSGLQFPNYSSELNVNALELDDSALYLCASSLGTRDSQETQYFGPGTRLLVL.

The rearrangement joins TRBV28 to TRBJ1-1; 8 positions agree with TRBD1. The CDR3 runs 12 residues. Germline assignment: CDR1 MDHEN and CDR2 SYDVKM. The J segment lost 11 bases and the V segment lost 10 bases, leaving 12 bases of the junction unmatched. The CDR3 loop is CAISQGAGAAFF. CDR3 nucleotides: TGTGCCATCTCTCAGGGGGCAGGTGCGGCTTTCTTT. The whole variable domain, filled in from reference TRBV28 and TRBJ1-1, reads DVKVTQSSRYLVKRTGEKVFLECVQDMDHENMFWYRQDPGLGLRLIYFSYDVKMKEKGDIPEGYSVSREKKERFSLILESASTNQTSMYLCAISQGAGAAFFGQGTRLTVV.

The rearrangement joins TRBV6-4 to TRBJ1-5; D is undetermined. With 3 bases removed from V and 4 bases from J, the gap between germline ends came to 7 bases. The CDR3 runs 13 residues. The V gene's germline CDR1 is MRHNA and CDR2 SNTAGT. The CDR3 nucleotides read TGTGCCAGCAGTGAGGAGGAGAATCAGCCCCAGCATTTT. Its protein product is CASSEEENQPQHF.

The CDR3 sequence is CASSGTGDSNQPQHF. The CDR3 DNA reads as TGTGCCAGCAGCGGAACAGGGGATAGCAATCAGCCCCAGCATTTT. This sequence joins TRBV2 and TRBJ1-5; 7 bases fit TRBD1. This CDR3 contains 15 residues. V lost 6 bases to trimming and J lost 0 bases; unmatched junction nucleotides: 5. CDR1 and CDR2 from the germline V gene are SNHLY and FYNNEI.

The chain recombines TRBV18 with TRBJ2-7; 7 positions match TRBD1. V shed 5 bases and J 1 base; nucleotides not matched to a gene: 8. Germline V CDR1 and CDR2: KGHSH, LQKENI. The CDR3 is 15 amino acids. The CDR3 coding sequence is TGTGCCAGCTCAACGGACAGGATCAGATCCTACGAGCAGTACTTC. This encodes CASSTDRIRSYEQYF.

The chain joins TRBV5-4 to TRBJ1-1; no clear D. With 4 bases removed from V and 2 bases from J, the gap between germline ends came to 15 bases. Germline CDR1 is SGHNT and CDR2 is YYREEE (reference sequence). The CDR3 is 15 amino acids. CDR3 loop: CASSQGSGINTEAFF. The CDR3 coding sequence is TGTGCCAGCAGCCAAGGTTCTGGGATTAACACTGAAGCTTTCTTT.

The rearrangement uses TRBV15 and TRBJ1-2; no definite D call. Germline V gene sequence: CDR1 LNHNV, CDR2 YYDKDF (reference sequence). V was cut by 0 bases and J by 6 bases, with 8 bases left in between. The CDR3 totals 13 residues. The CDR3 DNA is TGTGCCACCAGCAGAGATGGGGTAGATGGCTACACCTTC. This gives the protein CATSRDGVDGYTF.

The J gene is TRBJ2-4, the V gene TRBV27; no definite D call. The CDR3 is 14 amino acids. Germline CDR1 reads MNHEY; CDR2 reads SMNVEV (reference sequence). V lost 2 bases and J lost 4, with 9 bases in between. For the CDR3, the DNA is TGTGCCAGCAGTTTAGGTGGCATTAAAAACATTCAGTACTTC. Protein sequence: CASSLGGIKNIQYF.

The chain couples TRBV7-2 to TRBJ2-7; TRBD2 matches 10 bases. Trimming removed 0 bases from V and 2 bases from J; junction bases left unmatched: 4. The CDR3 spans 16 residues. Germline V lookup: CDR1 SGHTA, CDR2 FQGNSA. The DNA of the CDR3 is TGTGCCAGCAGCTTAGCCTTAGCGGGAGGAACCTACGAGCAGTACTTC. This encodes CASSLALAGGTYEQYF.

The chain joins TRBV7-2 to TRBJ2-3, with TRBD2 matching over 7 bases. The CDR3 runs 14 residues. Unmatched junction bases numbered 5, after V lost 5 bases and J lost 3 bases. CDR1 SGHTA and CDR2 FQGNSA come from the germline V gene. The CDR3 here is CASSPGLETDTQYF. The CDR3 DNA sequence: TGTGCCAGCAGCCCCGGACTAGAAACAGATACGCAGTATTTT.

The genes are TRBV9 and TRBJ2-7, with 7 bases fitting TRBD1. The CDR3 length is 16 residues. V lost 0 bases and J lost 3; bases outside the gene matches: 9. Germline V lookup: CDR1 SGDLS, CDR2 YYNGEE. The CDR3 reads CASSVDGTAEVYEQYF. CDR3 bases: TGTGCCAGCAGCGTAGACGGGACAGCGGAAGTCTACGAGCAGTACTTC.

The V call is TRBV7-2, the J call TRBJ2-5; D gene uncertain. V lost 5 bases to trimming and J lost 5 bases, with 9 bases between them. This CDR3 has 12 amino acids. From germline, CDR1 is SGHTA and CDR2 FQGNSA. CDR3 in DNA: TGTGCCAGCAGCCCCCCCCTTGAGACCCAGTACTTC. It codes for CASSPPLETQYF.

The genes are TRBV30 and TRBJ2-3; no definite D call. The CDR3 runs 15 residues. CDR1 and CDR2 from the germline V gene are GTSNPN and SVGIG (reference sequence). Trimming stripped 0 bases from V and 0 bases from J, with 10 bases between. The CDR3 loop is CAWSVAQTSTDTQYF. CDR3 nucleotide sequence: TGTGCCTGGAGTGTGGCACAGACTAGCACAGATACGCAGTATTTT.